This TCR beta chain stems from a study of shared clonotypes between healthy human individuals. The study's findings and limits: Researchers found naive subsets generally carried larger estimated richness than memory subsets.

Profiling relied on immunoSEQ multiplex PCR, and the TCRdb table lists in-frame clones only, not all of them. Of more than 2,000,000 clones listed, over 90% are singletons. This clone showed up just a few times. Its target is not known. Trimming cost V 6 bases and J 4 bases, with 12 bases left between them. The CDR3 totals 13 residues. The germline gives CDR1 MDHEN, CDR2 SYDVKM. Sequenced sample: naive CD4+ T cells from PBMCs. Subset given: CD45RA+ positively selected. The V call is TRBV28, the J call TRBJ1-2; possibly TRBD1 for D (6 bases). This clonotype was sampled from a man aged 18 to 30 in good health. Some clones in this sample may be carry-over from other donors' samples. The CDR3 DNA reads as TGTGCCAGCAGCACCCTGGACAGCTATGGCTACACCTTC. Translated, it gives CASSTLDSYGYTF.